The clone carrying this TCR beta chain came up once. The data derive from a study of blood T cell repertoires in COVID-19. About the research overall: T cells, B-cell-depleted T cells, or PBMCs provided the cDNA or gDNA that served as material.

As processed by the authors: Amplification from reference gene primers served as the basis for estimated nucleated cell counts. TCRdb keeps only in-frame clones here, not all; method: immunoSEQ multiplex PCR. The V and J calls and clone size were taken over from that table, and D and trimming were inferred from the DNA. Among approximately 92,000 clones, around three quarters were seen once, and the ten largest hold approximately 8.9%. The germline V gene has CDR1 SGHRS and CDR2 YFSETQ. The CDR3 is made up of 14 amino acids. Trimming removed 0 bases from V and 1 base from J, with 4 bases in between. The receptor's source is a middle-aged man who had recovered from COVID-19. Specimen: peripheral blood. The J gene is TRBJ2-2, the V gene TRBV5-1; D uncertain. CDR3 sequence: CASSLGGNTGELFF. The DNA of the CDR3 is TGCGCCAGCAGCTTGGGAGGGAACACCGGGGAGCTGTTTTTT.